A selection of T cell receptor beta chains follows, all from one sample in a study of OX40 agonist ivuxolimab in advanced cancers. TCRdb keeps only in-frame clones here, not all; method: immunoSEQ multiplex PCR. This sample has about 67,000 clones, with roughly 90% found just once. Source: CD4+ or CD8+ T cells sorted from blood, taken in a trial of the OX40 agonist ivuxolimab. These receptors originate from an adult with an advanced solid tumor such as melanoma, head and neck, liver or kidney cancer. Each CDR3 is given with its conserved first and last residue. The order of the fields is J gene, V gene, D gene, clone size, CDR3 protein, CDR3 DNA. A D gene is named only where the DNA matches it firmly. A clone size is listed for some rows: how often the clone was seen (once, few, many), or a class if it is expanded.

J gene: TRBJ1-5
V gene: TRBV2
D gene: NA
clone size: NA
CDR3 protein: CASSVYNSKGQPQHF
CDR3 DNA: TGTGCCAGCAGTGTATACAACTCGAAGGGACAGCCCCAGCATTTT

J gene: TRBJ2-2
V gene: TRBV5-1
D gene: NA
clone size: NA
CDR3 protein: CASSLRPQYANTGELFF
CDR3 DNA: TGCGCCAGCAGCTTGCGCCCCCAATACGCGAACACCGGGGAGCTGTTTTTT

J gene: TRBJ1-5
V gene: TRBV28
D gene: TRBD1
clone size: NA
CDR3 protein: CASSLGQGRQPQHF
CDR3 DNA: TGTGCCAGCAGTTTAGGACAGGGGCGGCAGCCCCAGCATTTT

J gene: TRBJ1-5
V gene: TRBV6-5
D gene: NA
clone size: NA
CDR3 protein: CASSYTGNQPQHF
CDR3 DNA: TGTGCCAGCAGTTATACAGGTAATCAGCCCCAGCATTTT

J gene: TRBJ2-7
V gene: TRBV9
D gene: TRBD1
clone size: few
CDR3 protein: CASSSGGTGFYEQYF
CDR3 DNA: TGTGCCAGCAGCTCTGGTGGGACAGGGTTCTACGAGCAGTACTTC

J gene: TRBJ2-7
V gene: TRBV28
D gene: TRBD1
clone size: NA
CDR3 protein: CASSFSGQILYEQYF
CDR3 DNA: TGTGCCAGCAGTTTTTCGGGACAGATACTCTACGAGCAGTACTTC

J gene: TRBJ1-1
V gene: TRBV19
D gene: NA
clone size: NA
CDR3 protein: CASSPQERVNTEAFF
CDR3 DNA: TGTGCCAGTAGTCCACAAGAGAGGGTTAACACTGAAGCTTTCTTT

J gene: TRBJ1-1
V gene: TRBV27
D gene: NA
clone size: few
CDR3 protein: CASSRQDTEAFF
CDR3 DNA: TGTGCCAGCAGTAGACAGGACACTGAAGCTTTCTTT

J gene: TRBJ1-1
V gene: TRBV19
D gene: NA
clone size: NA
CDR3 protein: CASSPQGTNTEAFF
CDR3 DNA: TGTGCCAGTAGCCCCCAGGGGACGAACACTGAAGCTTTCTTT

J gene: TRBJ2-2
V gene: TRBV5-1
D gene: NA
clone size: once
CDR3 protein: CASSTGLSGELFF
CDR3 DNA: TGCGCCAGCAGCACCGGACTTTCCGGGGAGCTGTTTTTT

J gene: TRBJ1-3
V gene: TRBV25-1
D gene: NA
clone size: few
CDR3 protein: CASSKGQSSGNTIYF
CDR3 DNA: TGTGCCAGCAGTAAAGGACAGAGCTCTGGAAACACCATATATTTT

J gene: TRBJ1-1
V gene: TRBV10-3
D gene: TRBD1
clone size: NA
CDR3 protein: CAISDPGGGSLEAFF
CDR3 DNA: TGTGCCATCAGTGATCCGGGAGGGGGCAGCCTTGAAGCTTTCTTT

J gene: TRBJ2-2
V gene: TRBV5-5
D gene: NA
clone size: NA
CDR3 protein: CASSLGVANTGELFF
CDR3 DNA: TGTGCCAGCAGCTTAGGGGTTGCTAACACCGGGGAGCTGTTTTTT

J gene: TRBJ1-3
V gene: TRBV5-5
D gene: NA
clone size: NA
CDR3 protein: CASSFLYQGPGNTIYF
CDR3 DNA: TGTGCCAGCAGCTTTCTGTATCAGGGACCTGGAAACACCATATATTTT

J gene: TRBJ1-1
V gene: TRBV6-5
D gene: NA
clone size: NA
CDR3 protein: CASSLRNTEAFF
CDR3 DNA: TGTGCCAGCAGTCTCAGGAACACTGAAGCTTTCTTT

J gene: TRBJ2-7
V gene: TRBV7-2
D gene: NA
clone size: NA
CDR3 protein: CASSHQPDYEQYF
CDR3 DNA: TGTGCCAGCAGCCACCAGCCGGATTACGAGCAGTACTTC

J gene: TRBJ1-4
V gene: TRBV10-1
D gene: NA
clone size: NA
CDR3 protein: CASSESGGEEKLFF
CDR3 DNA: TGCGCCAGCAGTGAGTCGGGGGGCGAAGAAAAACTGTTTTTT

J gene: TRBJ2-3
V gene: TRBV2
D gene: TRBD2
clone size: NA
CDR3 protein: CASNRLAGAGTDTQYF
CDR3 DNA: TGTGCCAGCAACCGATTAGCGGGAGCTGGCACAGATACGCAGTATTTT

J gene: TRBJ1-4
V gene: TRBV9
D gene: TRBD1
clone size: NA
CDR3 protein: CASSAGQGRKLFF
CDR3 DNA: TGTGCCAGCAGCGCCGGACAGGGAAGAAAACTGTTTTTT

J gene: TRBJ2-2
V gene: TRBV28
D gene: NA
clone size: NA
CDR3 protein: CASSLTGIGSGELFF
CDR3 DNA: TGTGCCAGCAGTTTAACGGGAATAGGTTCCGGGGAGCTGTTTTTT

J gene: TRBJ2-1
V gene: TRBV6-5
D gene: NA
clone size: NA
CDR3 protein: CASVSSYNEQFF
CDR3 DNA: TGTGCCAGCGTCAGCTCCTACAATGAGCAGTTCTTC

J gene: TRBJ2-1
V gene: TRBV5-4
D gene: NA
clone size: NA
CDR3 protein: CASSFTWDGEQFF
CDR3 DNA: TGTGCCAGCAGCTTTACTTGGGACGGTGAGCAGTTCTTC

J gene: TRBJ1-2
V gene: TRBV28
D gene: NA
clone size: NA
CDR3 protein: CASSQGNYGYTF
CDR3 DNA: TGTGCCAGCAGTCAGGGGAACTATGGCTACACCTTC

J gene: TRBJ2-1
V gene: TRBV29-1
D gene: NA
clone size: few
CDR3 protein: CSVEGVAQRNEQFF
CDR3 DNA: TGCAGCGTTGAAGGGGTAGCCCAGCGAAATGAGCAGTTCTTC

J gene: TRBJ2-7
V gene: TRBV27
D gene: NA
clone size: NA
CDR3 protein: CASGKTRLSYEQYF
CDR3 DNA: TGTGCCAGCGGTAAGACGAGGCTCTCCTACGAGCAGTACTTC

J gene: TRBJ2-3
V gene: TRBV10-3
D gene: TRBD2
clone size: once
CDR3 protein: CGISVREDADTQYF
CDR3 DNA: TGTGGCATTAGTGTGCGGGAGGACGCAGATACGCAGTATTTT

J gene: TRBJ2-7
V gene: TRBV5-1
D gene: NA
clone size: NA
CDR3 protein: CASSLAGGAYEQYF
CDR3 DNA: TGCGCCAGCAGCTTAGCGGGTGGAGCCTACGAGCAGTACTTC

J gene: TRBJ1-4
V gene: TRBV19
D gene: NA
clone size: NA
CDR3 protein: CASTYPTGEKLFF
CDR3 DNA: TGTGCCAGTACCTACCCGACGGGTGAAAAACTGTTTTTT

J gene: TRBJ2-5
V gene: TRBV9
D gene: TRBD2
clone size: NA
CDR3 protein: CASSPGLASFQETQYF
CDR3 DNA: TGTGCCAGCAGCCCAGGACTAGCGTCCTTCCAAGAGACCCAGTACTTC

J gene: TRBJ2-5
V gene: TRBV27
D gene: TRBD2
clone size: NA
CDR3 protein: CASSSPKRGARETQYF
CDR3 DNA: TGTGCCAGCAGTTCCCCGAAGCGGGGGGCCCGAGAGACCCAGTACTTC

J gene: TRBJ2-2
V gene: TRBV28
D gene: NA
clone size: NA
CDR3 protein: CASSQRTGELFF
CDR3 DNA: TGTGCCAGCAGTCAAAGAACCGGGGAGCTGTTTTTT

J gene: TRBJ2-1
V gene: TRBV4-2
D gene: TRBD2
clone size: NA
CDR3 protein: CASSQDSGLAGVEQFF
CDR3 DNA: TGTGCCAGCAGCCAAGATTCAGGACTAGCGGGAGTTGAGCAGTTCTTC

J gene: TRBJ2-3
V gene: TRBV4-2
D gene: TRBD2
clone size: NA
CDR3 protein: CASSQRQLAGGFGADTQYF
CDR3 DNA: TGTGCCAGCAGCCAACGACAACTAGCGGGAGGTTTCGGGGCAGATACGCAGTATTTT

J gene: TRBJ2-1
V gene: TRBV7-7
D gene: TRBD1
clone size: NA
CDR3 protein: CASSLGQGDYNEQFF
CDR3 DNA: TGTGCCAGCAGCCTGGGACAGGGCGATTACAATGAGCAGTTCTTC

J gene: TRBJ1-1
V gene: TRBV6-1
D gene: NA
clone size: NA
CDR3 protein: CASRPDTKNTEAFF
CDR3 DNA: TGTGCCAGCAGACCAGACACCAAGAACACTGAAGCTTTCTTT

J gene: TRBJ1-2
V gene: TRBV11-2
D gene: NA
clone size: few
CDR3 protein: CASSFGPGQKSTF
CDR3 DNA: TGTGCCAGCAGCTTCGGGCCTGGGCAGAAGAGCACCTTC

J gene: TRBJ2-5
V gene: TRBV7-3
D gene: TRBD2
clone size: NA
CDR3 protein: CASSPGLAKGQETQYF
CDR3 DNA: TGTGCCAGCAGCCCTGGACTAGCAAAAGGGCAAGAGACCCAGTACTTC

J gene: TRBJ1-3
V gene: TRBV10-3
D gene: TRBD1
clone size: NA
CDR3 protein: CAISLQGLSGNTIYF
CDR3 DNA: TGTGCCATCAGTTTACAGGGGCTCTCTGGAAACACCATATATTTT

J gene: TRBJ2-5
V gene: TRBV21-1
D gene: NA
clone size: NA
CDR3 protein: CASPIGGKETQYF
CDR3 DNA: TGTGCCAGCCCTATCGGGGGTAAAGAGACCCAGTACTTC

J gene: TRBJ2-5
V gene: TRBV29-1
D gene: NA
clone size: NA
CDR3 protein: CSVGQETQYF
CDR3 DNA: TGCAGCGTTGGACAGGAGACCCAGTACTTC

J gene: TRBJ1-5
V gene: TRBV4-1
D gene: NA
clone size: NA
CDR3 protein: CASSQDRISNQPQHF
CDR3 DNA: TGCGCCAGCAGCCAAGACAGGATAAGCAATCAGCCCCAGCATTTT

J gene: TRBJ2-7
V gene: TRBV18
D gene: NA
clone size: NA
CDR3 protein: CASSPSLGSYEQYF
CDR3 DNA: TGTGCCAGCTCACCGTCCTTAGGATCCTACGAGCAGTACTTC

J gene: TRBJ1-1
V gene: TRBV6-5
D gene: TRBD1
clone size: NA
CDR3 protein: CASSPGDRLNTEAFF
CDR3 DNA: TGTGCCAGCAGTCCGGGGGACAGGCTGAACACTGAAGCTTTCTTT

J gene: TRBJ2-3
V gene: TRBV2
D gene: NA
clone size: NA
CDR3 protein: CASSEERSTQYF
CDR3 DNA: TGTGCCAGCAGTGAAGAAAGAAGTACGCAGTATTTT

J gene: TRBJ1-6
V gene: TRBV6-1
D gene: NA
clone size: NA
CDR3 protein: CASNQFNSPLHF
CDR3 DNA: TGTGCCAGCAACCAGTTTAATTCACCCCTCCACTTT

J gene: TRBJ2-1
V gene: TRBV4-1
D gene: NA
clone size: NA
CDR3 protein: CASSPEQNEQFF
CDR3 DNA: TGCGCCAGCAGCCCAGAACAGAATGAGCAGTTCTTC

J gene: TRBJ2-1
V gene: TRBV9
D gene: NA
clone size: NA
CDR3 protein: CASSVSGVTYNEQFF
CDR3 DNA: TGTGCCAGCAGCGTTAGCGGTGTGACCTACAATGAGCAGTTCTTC

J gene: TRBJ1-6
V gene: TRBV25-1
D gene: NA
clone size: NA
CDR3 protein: CASSEGHFNSPLHF
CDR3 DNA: TGTGCCAGCAGTGAAGGGCACTTTAATTCACCCCTCCACTTT

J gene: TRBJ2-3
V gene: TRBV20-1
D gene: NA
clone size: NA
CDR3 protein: CSASYDTQYF
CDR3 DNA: TGCAGTGCTAGCTATGATACGCAGTATTTT